These 25 T cell receptor beta chains came from one sample sequenced in a study of graft-versus-host responses after intestinal transplantation. Libraries were prepared by immunoSEQ multiplex PCR; TCRdb keeps only in-frame clonotypes and omits some of them. The profile shows tens of thousands of clones, about four fifths of them singletons. The sample consisted of PBMCs, taken about 160 weeks after transplant. These receptors originate from a human patient who received an intestinal transplant, so some T cells may come from the graft donor.

The chain carries TRBV30 and TRBJ2-5, with TRBD2 matching 9 bases. The CDR3 sequence is 14 residues long. With V trimmed by 0 bases and J by 5 bases, 4 bases remained unmatched. Germline V lookup: CDR1 GTSNPN, CDR2 SVGIG (reference sequence). CDR3 residues: CAWSVGLAGETQYF. CDR3 in DNA: TGTGCCTGGAGTGTGGGTCTAGCGGGGGAGACCCAGTACTTC.

The chain joins TRBV5-4 to TRBJ2-7, with 7 bases that match TRBD1. Germline V lookup: CDR1 SGHNT, CDR2 YYREEE (reference sequence). After removal of 4 bases from V and 10 bases from J, the junction contained 5 bases not matched to a gene. CDR3 length equals 11 residues. CDR3: CASSRQGEQYF. CDR3 DNA: TGTGCCAGCAGCCGGCAGGGGGAACAGTACTTC.

The V and J genes are TRBV19 and TRBJ1-3; a weak D match, TRBD1 (6 bases). The CDR3 consists of 16 residues. Per germline, CDR1 LNHDA and CDR2 SQIVND (reference sequence). The V gene lost 5 bases and the J gene lost 0 bases, with 14 bases spanning the gap. The DNA for the CDR3 is TGTGCCAGTAGTCTTCTGACAGGTGCCTCTGGAAACACCATATATTTT. Translated, it gives CASSLLTGASGNTIYF. Together with reference TRBV19 and TRBJ1-3, the CDR3 gives the full variable domain: DGGITQSPKYLFRKEGQNVTLSCEQNLNHDAMYWYRQDPGQGLRLIYYSQIVNDFQKGDIAEGYSVSREKKESFPLTVTSAQKNPTAFYLCASSLLTGASGNTIYFGEGSWLTVV.

The chain is built from TRBV14 and TRBJ1-2; maybe TRBD1 (6 bases). V lost 0 bases and J lost 4, with 12 bases in between. This CDR3 is 15 amino acids long. Germline V CDR1 and CDR2: SGHDN, FVKESK. DNA for the CDR3: TGTGCCAGCAGCCAAGATCCAGGACAGATCTATGGCTACACCTTC. Translation gives CASSQDPGQIYGYTF.

The chain employs TRBV6-4 and TRBJ2-2, with D possibly TRBD1 on 5 matching bases. Germline CDR1 reads MRHNA; CDR2 reads SNTAGT. The CDR3 consists of 13 residues. V was trimmed by 0 bases and J by 6 bases, leaving 5 bases between them. The CDR3 is CASSDSGAGELFF. The CDR3 coding sequence is TGTGCCAGCAGTGACTCAGGGGCCGGGGAGCTGTTTTTT.

The gene calls are TRBV28 and TRBJ2-2; D is possibly TRBD1 (7 bases). The CDR3 runs 17 residues. Germline values: CDR1 MDHEN, CDR2 SYDVKM. With 4 bases removed from V and 2 bases from J, the gap between germline ends came to 17 bases. DNA for the CDR3: TGTGCCAGCAGTTACCCGCTCAGGGGGGTAAACACCGGGGAGCTGTTTTTT. The encoded protein is CASSYPLRGVNTGELFF.

This clone came up a few times. The chain is built from TRBV10-3 and TRBJ2-5, with TRBD2 as a possible D gene (6 bases). The V gene's germline CDR1 is ENHRY and CDR2 SYGVKD. The length of the CDR3 is 14 residues. Deletions cut 3 bases from V and 4 bases from J, with 12 bases between. CDR3 sequence: CAISDNGGRETQYF. The CDR3 DNA follows: TGTGCCATCAGTGATAATGGGGGGAGAGAGACCCAGTACTTC.

The CDR3 region is CASSPHPDTQYF. CDR3 bases: TGTGCCAGCAGCCCACACCCGGATACGCAGTATTTT. The chain recombines TRBV11-2 with TRBJ2-3; D is ambiguous. The CDR3 extends over 12 amino acids. CDR1 and CDR2 from the germline V gene are SGHAT and FQNNGV. The ends were cut back, 5 bases at V and 6 bases at J, with 9 bases in the middle.

This sequence joins TRBV5-1 and TRBJ2-6, with 8 positions matching TRBD2. The CDR3 sequence is 18 residues long. V trimming: 4 bases; J trimming: 0 bases; junction bases outside the gene matches: 9. Germline CDR1 is SGHRS and CDR2 is YFSETQ. CDR3 in amino acids: CASSPFSGASSGANVLTF. The CDR3 DNA reads as TGCGCCAGCAGCCCGTTTAGCGGGGCTAGCTCTGGGGCCAACGTCCTGACTTTC.

The V call is TRBV5-1, the J call TRBJ2-3; D gene unclear. CDR1 is SGHRS and CDR2 is YFSETQ in the germline V gene. The V and J ends lost 1 base and 0 bases respectively, with 9 bases between them. The CDR3 has 15 residues. CDR3 protein: CASSLMGPSTDTQYF. DNA of the CDR3: TGCGCCAGCAGCTTGATGGGTCCTAGCACAGATACGCAGTATTTT.

This chain links TRBV27 with TRBJ2-1; tentative D call: TRBD2 (6 bases). The CDR3 loop spans 14 amino acids. Germline V gene lookup returns CDR1 MNHEY and CDR2 SMNVEV (reference sequence). Trimming removed 3 bases from V and 8 bases from J, with 14 bases in between. The CDR3 region has the DNA TGTGCCAGCAGTTTTGGGGGGAGGTGGGATGAGCAGTTCTTC. Protein: CASSFGGRWDEQFF.

This clone was detected a few times. The chain recombines TRBV6-1 with TRBJ2-7; 9 bases line up with TRBD1. After removal of 2 bases from V and 2 bases from J, the junction contained 7 bases not matched to a gene. Germline CDR1 reads MNHNS; CDR2 reads SASEGT. CDR3 length: 16 amino acids. As DNA, the CDR3 is TGTGCCAGCAGTGAATTACCCGGGACAGGGACCTACGAGCAGTACTTC. Protein: CASSELPGTGTYEQYF.

The chain has TRBV6-5 and TRBJ1-6; D is uncertain. Germline values: CDR1 MNHEY, CDR2 SVGAGI. The CDR3 has 14 amino acids. Trimming shortened V by 2 bases and J by 4 bases, and 6 bases separated the two germline ends. CDR3 coding DNA: TGTGCCAGCAGTTACGAAGGGTATAATTCACCCCTCCACTTT. Its translation: CASSYEGYNSPLHF.

This rearrangement joins TRBV10-3 to TRBJ2-3; D call uncertain. The CDR3 totals 12 residues. The V end was cut by 4 bases, the J end by 13 bases, with 15 bases between. Looked up from germline, CDR1 is ENHRY and CDR2 is SYGVKD. CDR3 residues: CAISVPTPWEYF. Here the CDR3 DNA reads TGTGCCATCAGTGTGCCTACTCCATGGGAGTATTTT.

The V call is TRBV19, the J call TRBJ1-5; maybe TRBD1 (6 bases). V was pared by 0 bases and J by 6 bases, with 9 bases between. The germline V gene has CDR1 LNHDA and CDR2 SQIVND (reference sequence). The CDR3 length is 14 residues. Written as DNA, the CDR3 is TGTGCCAGTAGTATAGATCGGACAGTTCAGCCCCAGCATTTT. Its translation: CASSIDRTVQPQHF.

V usage is TRBV6-1 and J usage is TRBJ2-2; TRBD2 is a possible D gene (6 bases). There are 13 residues in the CDR3. CDR1 is MNHNS, CDR2 SASEGT, per germline. V shed 8 bases and J shed 1 base, with 8 bases lying between them. The CDR3 region has the DNA TGTGCCAGCGGCGGGATGAACACCGGGGAGCTGTTTTTT. It is translated as CASGGMNTGELFF.

The genes are TRBV5-5 and TRBJ1-2; possibly TRBD1 for D (5 bases). The CDR3 consists of 13 residues. Trimming took off 4 bases at V and 4 bases at J, with 11 bases between the two ends. Germline assignment: CDR1 SGHKS and CDR2 YYEKEE (reference sequence). The CDR3 DNA reads TGTGCCAGCAGCCGCGACAGCCCCTATGGCTACACCTTC. Its protein is CASSRDSPYGYTF.

This clone was detected once. The chain has TRBV10-3 and TRBJ2-3, with D unclear. Germline values: CDR1 ENHRY, CDR2 SYGVKD. Trimming cost V 6 bases and J 0 bases, with 7 bases left between them. This CDR3 region has 13 residues. CDR3: CAIRGSSTDTQYF. For the CDR3, the DNA is TGTGCCATCAGGGGTTCTAGCACAGATACGCAGTATTTT.

J is TRBJ1-4 and V is TRBV5-1; D uncertain. This CDR3 spans 16 amino acids. Trimming took off 0 bases at V and 4 bases at J, with 13 bases between the two ends. Germline-derived CDR1 and CDR2 are SGHRS and YFSETQ. CDR3 sequence reads: CASSLGEGSRNEKLFF. For the CDR3, the DNA is TGCGCCAGCAGCTTGGGAGAGGGTTCCCGTAATGAAAAACTGTTTTTT.

The chain employs TRBV5-1 and TRBJ2-1; perhaps TRBD2 as D (5 bases). CDR3 length: 18 residues. V was shortened by 4 bases and J by 6 bases, with 26 bases between the two germline ends. Germline lookup yields CDR1 SGHRS and CDR2 YFSETQ. The CDR3 bases are TGCGCCAGCAGCGACTACCGGGCCCGTGGGAGCTCCGTCAATGAGCAGTTCTTC. Protein sequence: CASSDYRARGSSVNEQFF.

The chain links TRBV5-1 to TRBJ2-2, with D tentatively TRBD1 or TRBD2 (6 bases each). CDR3 length: 17 residues. CDR1 and CDR2 (germline): SGHRS, YFSETQ. Trimming removed 4 bases from V and 1 base from J, with 17 bases in between. The CDR3 nucleotides are TGCGCCAGCAGCCCCCTTTTGCGGGACATGAACACCGGGGAGCTGTTTTTT. Translating gives CASSPLLRDMNTGELFF.

This chain joins TRBV10-2 and TRBJ1-2; perhaps TRBD1 as D (6 bases). V was cut by 5 bases and J by 4 bases, with 17 bases left in between. CDR3 length: 15 residues. Germline CDR1 is WSHSY and CDR2 is SAAADI. CDR3 in amino acids: CASSNRARGAYGYTF. DNA of the CDR3: TGCGCCAGCAGTAACCGGGCCCGGGGGGCCTATGGCTACACCTTC.

The chain joins TRBV4-1 to TRBJ2-7; 8 bases fit TRBD2. Germline trimming cut 0 bases from V and 5 bases from J; bases unmatched to any gene: 6. This CDR3 spans 15 amino acids. Germline V gene data show CDR1 as MGHRA and CDR2 as YSYEKL. This CDR3 is CASSQEKGLDHEQYF. In DNA, the CDR3 is TGCGCCAGCAGCCAAGAAAAGGGACTAGACCACGAGCAGTACTTC.

The gene calls are TRBV29-1 and TRBJ2-7, with 11 bases aligning to TRBD2. The germline V gene has CDR1 SQVTM and CDR2 ANQGSEA. The CDR3 is 18 residues long. After removal of 4 bases from V and 0 bases from J, the junction contained 14 bases not matched to a gene. The CDR3 sequence: CSVAGTSGLQLHSYEQYF. In DNA, the CDR3 is TGCAGCGTTGCTGGGACTAGCGGACTTCAGCTCCACTCCTACGAGCAGTACTTC.

This rearrangement joins TRBV5-1 to TRBJ2-1; D is ambiguous. Germline V gene sequence: CDR1 SGHRS, CDR2 YFSETQ. The ends were cut back, 7 bases at V and 0 bases at J, with 11 bases in the middle. The CDR3 totals 14 residues. The CDR3 DNA reads TGCGCCAGCTCCTCTACCGGCTCCTACAATGAGCAGTTCTTC. This encodes CASSSTGSYNEQFF.